Reported below is one T cell receptor beta chain. As originally analysed: Amplification of reference gene primers provided the estimated nucleated cell counts. Some clones are missing from TCRdb's copy, which holds only in-frame ones; the method was immunoSEQ multiplex PCR. The DNA gave D and trimming, while V, J and clone size come from that table. Among hundreds of thousands of clones listed, over 70% were seen once. This specimen comes from a study of blood T cell repertoires in COVID-19. Germline V gene data show CDR1 as SQVTM and CDR2 as ANQGSEA. The CDR3 has 16 amino acids. The V and J ends lost 4 bases and 0 bases, in that order; junction bases with no gene match: 11.

The receptor comes from a woman older than 75 with acute or convalescent COVID-19. Sequenced sample: peripheral blood. The J gene is TRBJ1-2, the V gene TRBV29-1; 7 bases map to TRBD1. The CDR3 DNA is TGCAGCGTTGGGGACCGGGACAGACTTTCTAACTATGGCTACACCTTC. Amino acids: CSVGDRDRLSNYGYTF.